This passage covers 13 T cell receptor beta chains from one sample sequenced in a study of monozygotic twins with inflammatory bowel disease. Reanalyzing the 5' RACE reads, TCRdb keeps one entry per CDR3 protein, without DNA. The specimen's table records some 210,000 distinct CDR3 sequences. Source material: blood. The receptor source for this set is a human donor with ulcerative colitis or Crohn's disease, or a healthy co-twin of an affected twin (not recorded which).

The V and J genes are TRBV5-1 and TRBJ2-1; TCRdb calls TRBD2, which cannot be checked without DNA. CDR1 is SGHRS, CDR2 YFSETQ, per germline. The CDR3 is made up of 14 amino acids. CDR3 amino acids: CASSLASGGNEQFF.

CDR3 loop: CASSSLGSPLHF. This chain connects TRBV7-2 to TRBJ1-6. Germline-derived CDR1 and CDR2 are SGHTA and FQGNSA. The CDR3 covers 12 residues.

This chain uses TRBV6-4 with TRBJ2-2. Germline lookup yields CDR1 MRHNA and CDR2 SNTAGT. The CDR3 loop spans 16 amino acids. CDR3 sequence reads: CASSEFPTANTGELFF.

The chain is built from TRBV11-2 and TRBJ2-5. The CDR3 is 18 residues long. Germline lookup yields CDR1 SGHAT and CDR2 FQNNGV. The CDR3 loop reads CASSSTHITDLFQETQYF.

The chain uses TRBV20-1 and TRBJ1-4. The CDR3 runs 13 residues. The germline CDR1 and CDR2 sequences are DFQATT and SNEGSKA (reference sequence). The CDR3 reads CSVNGRRDEKLFF.

The rearrangement links TRBV2 to TRBJ2-2. From germline, CDR1 is SNHLY and CDR2 FYNNEI. The CDR3 is made up of 13 amino acids. CDR3 sequence: CASRKTVTGELFF.

The chain joins TRBV20-1 to TRBJ1-1. The CDR3 contains 13 residues. In germline, CDR1 is DFQATT, CDR2 SNEGSKA (reference sequence). CDR3 in amino acids: CSARERVWSQAFF.

The rearrangement uses TRBV2 and TRBJ1-2; as DNA is missing, the TRBD1 call by TCRdb cannot be tested. The CDR3 is 13 residues long. The germline CDR1 and CDR2 sequences are SNHLY and FYNNEI. This CDR3 reads CASSEEGFPAYTF.

The V call is TRBV7-2, the J call TRBJ1-2; the TCRdb call, TRBD1, lacks DNA for checking. The CDR3 is made up of 14 amino acids. Germline CDR1 reads SGHTA; CDR2 reads FQGNSA. CDR3 sequence reads: CASSFGQGYYGYTF.

The chain couples TRBV12-3 or TRBV12-4 to TRBJ1-1; TCRdb lists TRBD1, though no DNA is available to test this call. The CDR3 sequence is 14 residues long. CDR3 region: CASSLNREVTEAFF.

V gene TRBV18 combines with J gene TRBJ1-4. Germline values: CDR1 KGHSH, CDR2 LQKENI. This CDR3 is 14 amino acids long. This CDR3 reads CASSPETANEKLFF.

The chain links TRBV6-1 to TRBJ2-7; TCRdb outputs TRBD1, but without DNA this stays unchecked. Looked up from germline, CDR1 is MNHNS and CDR2 is SASEGT. The CDR3 is 15 residues long. CDR3: CASSEGQGAQYEQYF.

The rearrangement joins TRBV6-6 to TRBJ2-5; the D gene TCRdb calls, TRBD2, cannot be checked with no DNA. CDR3 size: 13 residues. The germline V gene encodes CDR1 MNHNY and CDR2 SVGAGI (reference sequence). The CDR3 here is CASSPPSIETQYF.